This TCR beta chain was found in a study of metastatic and nonmetastatic thyroid tumors. Every patient was untreated before thyroid surgery. TCRdb reanalyzed the PCR reads via MiXCR. This table holds tens of thousands of clones, 13% found once. CDR1 SGHVS and CDR2 FQNEAQ come from the germline V gene. CDR3 size: 12 residues. Trimming took 8 bases from V and 5 from J; bases not matched to a gene: 5. A few counts support this clone. The receptor was isolated from a female donor with papillary thyroid cancer or a benign thyroid nodule (not recorded which). Some clones in this sample may be carry-over from other donors' samples. The source material was blood. The V gene is TRBV7-8, the J gene TRBJ1-1; TRBD1 matches 7 bases. CDR3 coding DNA: TGTGCCAGCGGAGGGGGCTTAACTGAAGCTTTCTTT. It translates to CASGGGLTEAFF.